These 13 T cell receptor beta chains originate from one sample sequenced in a study of naive CD8 T cells in extremely preterm neonates. Produced via immunoSEQ multiplex PCR; TCRdb's table is partial and in-frame only. The table lists approximately 7,900 clones, roughly 98% of them singletons. The material sequenced was naive CD8+ T cells from blood. The receptors shown here come from a human donor in good health.

The genes are TRBV5-4 and TRBJ1-1; 12 bases map to TRBD1. This CDR3 is 20 amino acids long. Trimming took 5 bases from V and 4 from J; bases not matched to a gene: 21. Germline CDR1 SGHNT, CDR2 YYREEE (reference sequence). CDR3 in DNA: TGTGCCAGCAGTCCTCCGGGACAGGGGGCTTTCCAACCTCCGGGCACTGAAGCTTTCTTT. Protein product: CASSPPGQGAFQPPGTEAFF.

This rearrangement joins TRBV13 to TRBJ1-2; the D is unclear. V dropped 0 bases and J dropped 7 bases, with 9 bases sitting between them. This CDR3 region has 13 residues. Per the germline V gene, CDR1 is PRHDT and CDR2 is FYEKMQ (reference sequence). The CDR3 nucleotides are TGTGCCAGCAGCTTAGGCCAGAAAAGTGGCTACACCTTC. Amino acid sequence: CASSLGQKSGYTF.

Notes on this clone: The sample carries other DNA sequences with the same CDR3. The genes are TRBV19 and TRBJ1-5; possible D gene TRBD1, 5 bases. Germline V gives CDR1 LNHDA, CDR2 SQIVND (reference sequence). The length of the CDR3 is 14 residues. V was pared by 3 bases and J by 4 bases, with 10 bases between. CDR3 sequence reads: CASSMGQGNQPQHF. In DNA form, the CDR3 reads TGTGCCAGTAGTATGGGGCAGGGAAATCAGCCCCAGCATTTT.

The J gene is TRBJ2-1, the V gene TRBV6-5; 8 bases fit TRBD1. The CDR3 extends over 16 amino acids. The germline V gene encodes CDR1 MNHEY and CDR2 SVGAGI. Trimming cost V 0 bases and J 3 bases; bases outside gene matches: 4. The CDR3, as DNA: TGTGCCAGCAGTTACTCAGATACAGGGGGCTACAATGAGCAGTTCTTC. It specifies CASSYSDTGGYNEQFF.

The genes are TRBV11-1 and TRBJ1-1; no definite D call. This CDR3 contains 15 residues. Looked up from germline, CDR1 is SGHAT and CDR2 is FQDESV (reference sequence). The V and J ends lost 6 bases and 4 bases respectively, with 18 bases between them. As DNA, the CDR3 is TGTGCCAGCAGGATCTCCTTTGGGGAGACCACTGAAGCTTTCTTT. It specifies CASRISFGETTEAFF.

This CDR3 is CAGNQGPGYTF. The CDR3 DNA reads TGTGCCGGAAACCAGGGCCCTGGCTACACCTTC. The chain uses TRBV30 and TRBJ1-2; a possible D gene is TRBD1 (5 bases). Germline V CDR1 and CDR2: GTSNPN, SVGIG (reference sequence). The CDR3 extends over 11 amino acids. Trimming cost V 8 bases and J 7 bases, with 14 bases left between them.

The chain couples TRBV9 to TRBJ2-2; 9 positions match TRBD1. V was pared by 4 bases and J by 3 bases, with 4 bases of the junction left unmatched. The CDR3 is made up of 15 amino acids. Germline lookup yields CDR1 SGDLS and CDR2 YYNGEE. CDR3 in DNA: TGTGCCAGCAGCCCTAGGACAGGGGACACCGGGGAGCTGTTTTTT. Amino acids: CASSPRTGDTGELFF.

The rearrangement joins TRBV2 to TRBJ2-5, with D unresolved. Trimming stripped 10 bases from V and 1 base from J, with 4 bases between. The length of the CDR3 is 10 residues. CDR1 SNHLY and CDR2 FYNNEI come from the germline V gene. CDR3 DNA sequence: TGTGCCACCCTCCAAGAGACCCAGTACTTC. This encodes CATLQETQYF.

The rearrangement uses TRBV11-3 and TRBJ2-7, with TRBD2 matching 8 bases. The V gene's germline CDR1 is SGHNT and CDR2 YENEEA. V shed 5 bases, J shed 5 bases, and the junction held 11 bases outside the gene matches. The CDR3 consists of 15 residues. CDR3 DNA: TGTGCCAGCAGCCAAATCCTAGCGGGCCCCAACGAGCAGTACGTC. Translation: CASSQILAGPNEQYV.

This clone is a singleton in its sample. The chain carries TRBV7-2 and TRBJ2-1, with TRBD2 identical over 12 bases. Unmatched junction bases numbered 5, after V lost 2 bases and J lost 9 bases. This CDR3 has 15 residues. The germline CDR1 and CDR2 sequences are SGHTA and FQGNSA. CDR3 in amino acids: CASSLRLAGDGEQFF. The CDR3 nucleotides are TGTGCCAGCAGCTTAAGACTAGCGGGGGACGGTGAGCAGTTCTTC.

The J gene is TRBJ2-4, the V gene TRBV19; the D is unclear. The V end was cut by 2 bases, the J end by 4 bases, with 18 bases between. The CDR3 has 17 amino acids. Germline lookup yields CDR1 LNHDA and CDR2 SQIVND (reference sequence). DNA for the CDR3: TGTGCCAGTAGTATATTCTCCGTGGCGACTGCTAAAAACATTCAGTACTTC. Translating it yields CASSIFSVATAKNIQYF. The complete variable domain, with remaining parts taken from reference TRBV19 and TRBJ2-4, reads DGGITQSPKYLFRKEGQNVTLSCEQNLNHDAMYWYRQDPGQGLRLIYYSQIVNDFQKGDIAEGYSVSREKKESFPLTVTSAQKNPTAFYLCASSIFSVATAKNIQYFGAGTRLSVL.

Here the CDR3 DNA reads TGTGCCACCAGCAGTTGGACAGGGGAAGAAAATGGCTACACCTTC. As protein: CATSSWTGEENGYTF. V gene TRBV15 combines with J gene TRBJ1-2; 9 bases map to TRBD1. The CDR3 sequence is 15 residues long. From germline, CDR1 is LNHNV and CDR2 YYDKDF (reference sequence). The V and J ends lost 3 bases and 6 bases, in that order; junction bases with no gene match: 8.

This chain connects TRBV6-1 to TRBJ1-3, with a possible D match to TRBD1 (5 bases). V was cut by 2 bases and J by 0 bases, with 11 bases left in between. Germline V CDR1 and CDR2: MNHNS, SASEGT. The CDR3 spans 16 residues. The CDR3 protein is CASSEQGWSSGNTIYF. Here the CDR3 DNA reads TGTGCCAGCAGTGAACAGGGATGGAGCTCTGGAAACACCATATATTTT.